The 13 T cell receptor beta chains listed next were all sequenced from one sample in a study of blood T cell repertoires in COVID-19. Assay used: immunoSEQ multiplex PCR; TCRdb lists only in-frame clones, some missing. The sample lists a few hundred thousand clones; around 91% were seen once. The sample taken for sequencing was PBMCs or T cells enriched from blood (not recorded which). The receptors shown here come from a woman between 18 and 30 years old in a cohort exposed to, infected with or recovered from COVID-19 (not recorded which).

The gene calls are TRBV7-9 and TRBJ1-2; D perhaps matches TRBD1 (6 bases). This CDR3 has 15 residues. Germline loops: CDR1 SEHNR, CDR2 FQNEAQ (reference sequence). Trimming stripped 5 bases from V and 3 bases from J, with 16 bases between. CDR3 bases: TGTGCCAGCAGCGCCGGGACCGGGGGGCACTATGGCTACACCTTC. Its translation: CASSAGTGGHYGYTF.

The rearrangement joins TRBV7-8 to TRBJ2-4, with TRBD2 matching over 9 bases. Germline V gene lookup returns CDR1 SGHVS and CDR2 FQNEAQ. With 5 bases clipped from V and 0 bases from J, the junction kept 11 bases outside the gene matches. The CDR3 totals 18 residues. Here the CDR3 reads CASSLGLARGGAKNIQYF. CDR3 nucleotides: TGTGCCAGCAGCCTTGGACTAGCGAGGGGGGGAGCCAAAAACATTCAGTACTTC.

The chain carries TRBV3-1 (or the pseudogene TRBV3-2) and TRBJ1-3, with no clear D. Germline CDR1 LGHDT, CDR2 YNNKEL (reference sequence). The length of the CDR3 is 15 residues. The V end was cut by 0 bases, the J end by 0 bases, with 6 bases between. In DNA form, the CDR3 reads TGTGCCAGCAGCCAAGATCACAACTCTGGAAACACCATATATTTT. This encodes CASSQDHNSGNTIYF.

The rearrangement joins TRBV7-2 to TRBJ1-5; 10 bases are shared with TRBD1. The germline gives CDR1 SGHTA, CDR2 FQGNSA. The CDR3 has 15 residues. V shed 3 bases, J shed 6 bases, and the junction held 5 bases outside the gene matches. This chain's CDR3 is CASSFGQGGTQPQHF. The CDR3 nucleotides read TGTGCCAGCAGCTTCGGACAGGGGGGAACTCAGCCCCAGCATTTT.

CDR3 DNA sequence: TGTGCCAGTAGCCCCCAGGGGGCTTATAATTCACCCCTCCACTTT. It translates to CASSPQGAYNSPLHF. V is TRBV19 and J is TRBJ1-6, with 8 bases identical to TRBD1. V lost 6 bases and J lost 4; bases outside the gene matches: 5. Germline V gene data show CDR1 as LNHDA and CDR2 as SQIVND (reference sequence). The CDR3 consists of 15 residues.

The count of this clone is one. V and J are TRBV11-2 and TRBJ2-3; TRBD1 matches at 7 bases. Germline CDR1 is SGHAT and CDR2 is FQNNGV. Trimming removed 5 bases from V and 2 bases from J; junction bases left unmatched: 13. The CDR3 is made up of 17 amino acids. CDR3 in amino acids: CASSKRWLTGLTDTQYF. The CDR3 DNA reads TGTGCCAGCAGCAAGAGATGGTTGACAGGGCTCACAGATACGCAGTATTTT. Using reference TRBV11-2 and TRBJ2-3 for the parts outside the CDR3, the full variable domain is EAGVAQSPRYKIIEKRQSVAFWCNPISGHATLYWYQQILGQGPKLLIQFQNNGVVDDSQLPKDRFSAERLKGVDSTLKIQPAKLEDSAVYLCASSKRWLTGLTDTQYFGPGTRLTVL.

The chain combines TRBV10-3 with TRBJ1-5; D possibly corresponds to TRBD1 (5 bases). The CDR3 loop spans 13 amino acids. V gave up 8 bases and J gave up 3 bases, with 11 bases separating them. Germline V gene lookup returns CDR1 ENHRY and CDR2 SYGVKD. The CDR3 DNA reads as TGTGCCATCGCGGGGGATGACAATCAGCCCCAGCATTTT. The encoded protein is CAIAGDDNQPQHF.

The chain uses TRBV7-3 and TRBJ2-1, with D perhaps TRBD2 (5 bases). V gave up 2 bases and J gave up 3 bases, with 11 bases separating them. CDR1 is SGHTA, CDR2 FQGTGA, per germline. The CDR3 length is 15 residues. The CDR3 sequence is CASSLGLDGYNEQFF. In DNA form, the CDR3 reads TGTGCCAGCAGCTTAGGACTGGACGGCTACAATGAGCAGTTCTTC.

This chain joins TRBV9 and TRBJ1-2, with a tentative D call TRBD1 (5 bases). Germline CDR1 reads SGDLS; CDR2 reads YYNGEE. This CDR3 has 17 amino acids. The V end was cut by 3 bases, the J end by 5 bases, with 23 bases between. CDR3 region: CASSAGGSFPVRYGYTF. In DNA form, the CDR3 reads TGTGCCAGCAGCGCGGGGGGTTCCTTCCCCGTGAGGTATGGCTACACCTTC.

The chain uses TRBV5-4 and TRBJ2-1; 7 positions match TRBD2. Germline V gene lookup returns CDR1 SGHNT and CDR2 YYREEE (reference sequence). V lost 10 bases to trimming and J lost 2 bases; unmatched junction nucleotides: 18. The CDR3 sequence is 17 residues long. The CDR3 bases are TGTGCCTGCGCTAGGGCGGGAGAGGCTCCTACCTACAATGAGCAGTTCTTC. It is translated as CACARAGEAPTYNEQFF.

DNA for the CDR3: TGTGCCAGCAGCCAAGAAGGGGGCGTACTCTATGGCTACACCTTC. Translated, it gives CASSQEGGVLYGYTF. The chain has TRBV4-2 and TRBJ1-2; 7 bases map to TRBD1. From germline, CDR1 is LGHNA and CDR2 YNFKEQ. CDR3 length: 15 amino acids. With 0 bases clipped from V and 4 bases from J, the junction kept 5 bases outside the gene matches.

The V call is TRBV2, the J call TRBJ2-3; 11 bases agree with TRBD2. J lost 2 bases, V lost 10 bases, and 8 bases had no gene match. Germline CDR1 and CDR2: SNHLY and FYNNEI. This CDR3 has 15 amino acids. The CDR3, as DNA: TGTGCCACGAAACTAGCGGGGGCCTTCACAGATACGCAGTATTTT. Its protein product is CATKLAGAFTDTQYF.

The V call is TRBV13, the J call TRBJ1-4; TRBD1 matches at 8 bases. The CDR3 is made up of 18 amino acids. Germline lookup yields CDR1 PRHDT and CDR2 FYEKMQ (reference sequence). Unmatched junction bases numbered 11, after V lost 5 bases and J lost 0 bases. CDR3 DNA: TGTGCCAGCAGCCCCCGGCAAGGACAGGGATCAACTAATGAAAAACTGTTTTTT. Its protein is CASSPRQGQGSTNEKLFF. The entire variable domain, with the rest obtained from reference TRBV13 and TRBJ1-4, is as follows: AAGVIQSPRHLIKEKRETATLKCYPIPRHDTVYWYQQGPGQDPQFLISFYEKMQSDKGSIPDRFSAQQFSDYHSELNMSSLELGDSALYFCASSPRQGQGSTNEKLFFGSGTQLSVL.